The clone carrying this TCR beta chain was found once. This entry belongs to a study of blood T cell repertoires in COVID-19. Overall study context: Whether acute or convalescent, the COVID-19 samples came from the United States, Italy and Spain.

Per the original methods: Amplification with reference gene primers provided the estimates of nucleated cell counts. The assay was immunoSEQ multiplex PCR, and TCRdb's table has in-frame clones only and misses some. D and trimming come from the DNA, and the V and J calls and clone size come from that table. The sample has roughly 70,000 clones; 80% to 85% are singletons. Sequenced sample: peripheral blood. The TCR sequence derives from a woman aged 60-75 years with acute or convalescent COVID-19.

CDR3 DNA sequence: TGTGCCAGCAGTATACCCGGGACAGGGGATCCAGATACGCAGTATTTT. Its translation: CASSIPGTGDPDTQYF. The chain carries TRBV2 and TRBJ2-3; 10 bases fit TRBD1. CDR1 and CDR2 (germline): SNHLY, FYNNEI. This CDR3 is 16 amino acids long. The trim removed 5 bases at V and 4 bases at J, leaving 9 bases unmatched. Filled out from reference TRBV2 and TRBJ2-3, the complete variable domain reads EPEVTQTPSHQVTQMGQEVILRCVPISNHLYFYWYRQILGQKVEFLVSFYNNEISEKSEIFDDQFSVERPDGSNFTLKIRSTKLEDSAMYFCASSIPGTGDPDTQYFGPGTRLTVL.